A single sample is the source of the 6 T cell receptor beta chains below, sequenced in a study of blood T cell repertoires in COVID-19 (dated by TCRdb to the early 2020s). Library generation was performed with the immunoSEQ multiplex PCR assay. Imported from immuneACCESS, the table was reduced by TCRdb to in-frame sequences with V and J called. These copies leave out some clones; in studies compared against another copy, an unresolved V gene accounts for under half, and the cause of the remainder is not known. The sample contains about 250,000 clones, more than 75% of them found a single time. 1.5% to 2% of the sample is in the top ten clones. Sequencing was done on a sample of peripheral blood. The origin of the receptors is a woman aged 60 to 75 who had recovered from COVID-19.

CDR3 residues: CASSLGTGKLHEQYF. The CDR3 DNA is TGTGCCAGCAGTCTGGGGACAGGGAAGCTCCACGAGCAGTACTTC. The chain recombines TRBV28 with TRBJ2-7; 9 nucleotides match TRBD1. The ends lost 5 bases at V and 5 bases at J; junction bases unmatched: 10. This CDR3 has 15 amino acids. Germline V lookup: CDR1 MDHEN, CDR2 SYDVKM.

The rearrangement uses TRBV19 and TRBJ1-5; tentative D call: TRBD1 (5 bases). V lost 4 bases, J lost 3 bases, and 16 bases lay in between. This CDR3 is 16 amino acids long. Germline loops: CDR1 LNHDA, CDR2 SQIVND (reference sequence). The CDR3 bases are TGTGCCAGTAGTAGTTTATTAGCAGGGATCAATCAGCCCCAGCATTTT. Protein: CASSSLLAGINQPQHF. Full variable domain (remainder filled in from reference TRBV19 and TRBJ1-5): DGGITQSPKYLFRKEGQNVTLSCEQNLNHDAMYWYRQDPGQGLRLIYYSQIVNDFQKGDIAEGYSVSREKKESFPLTVTSAQKNPTAFYLCASSSLLAGINQPQHFGDGTRLSIL.

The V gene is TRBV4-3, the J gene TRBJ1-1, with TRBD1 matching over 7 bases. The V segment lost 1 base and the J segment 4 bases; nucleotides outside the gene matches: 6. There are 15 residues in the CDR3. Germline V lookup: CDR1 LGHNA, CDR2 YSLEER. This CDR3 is CASSQGRGLVTEAFF. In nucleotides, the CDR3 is TGCGCCAGCAGCCAAGGTAGGGGGCTGGTCACTGAAGCTTTCTTT.

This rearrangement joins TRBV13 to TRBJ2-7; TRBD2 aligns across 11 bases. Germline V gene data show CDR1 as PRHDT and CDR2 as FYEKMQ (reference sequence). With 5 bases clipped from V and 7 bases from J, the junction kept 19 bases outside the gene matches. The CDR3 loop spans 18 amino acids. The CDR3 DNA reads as TGTGCCAGCAGCCTACGCCGGGGACTAGCGGCTCGACAGGGAGAGCAGTACTTC. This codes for CASSLRRGLAARQGEQYF. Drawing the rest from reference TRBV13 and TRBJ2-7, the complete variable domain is AAGVIQSPRHLIKEKRETATLKCYPIPRHDTVYWYQQGPGQDPQFLISFYEKMQSDKGSIPDRFSAQQFSDYHSELNMSSLELGDSALYFCASSLRRGLAARQGEQYFGPGTRLTVT.

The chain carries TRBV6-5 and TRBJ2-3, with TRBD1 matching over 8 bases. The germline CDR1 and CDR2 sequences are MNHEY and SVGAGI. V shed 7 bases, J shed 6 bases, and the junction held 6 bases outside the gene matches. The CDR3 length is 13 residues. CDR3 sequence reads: CASTRQGTDTQYF. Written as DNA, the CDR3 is TGTGCCAGCACAAGACAGGGGACGGATACGCAGTATTTT.

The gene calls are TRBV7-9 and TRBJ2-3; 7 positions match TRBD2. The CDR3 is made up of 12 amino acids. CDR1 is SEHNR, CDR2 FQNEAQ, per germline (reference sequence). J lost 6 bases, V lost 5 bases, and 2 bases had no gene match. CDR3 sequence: CASSPAGDTQYF. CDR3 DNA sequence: TGTGCCAGCAGCCCAGCGGGGGATACGCAGTATTTT. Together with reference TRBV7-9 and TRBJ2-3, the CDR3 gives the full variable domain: DTGVSQNPRHKITKRGQNVTFRCDPISEHNRLYWYRQTLGQGPEFLTYFQNEAQLEKSRLLSDRFSAERPKGSFSTLEIQRTEQGDSAMYLCASSPAGDTQYFGPGTRLTVL.